Below are 32 T cell receptor beta chains sequenced from a single sample in a study of blood T cell repertoires in COVID-19. Using immunoSEQ multiplex PCR, the repertoire was profiled, and TCRdb retains in-frame clones only, with some absent. The profile covers 200,000 to 300,000 clones, with 86% appearing a single time and about 2.1% taken by the ten largest. Sequenced input: peripheral blood. The receptors come from a man between 25 and 39 years old with active or convalescent COVID-19.

This chain connects TRBV9 to TRBJ1-1; the D gene is possibly TRBD1 (5 bases). Trimming pared 1 base from V and 5 bases from J, leaving 12 bases between. The length of the CDR3 is 14 residues. Germline V gene data show CDR1 as SGDLS and CDR2 as YYNGEE. The CDR3 reads CASSVSVGGTEAFF. The CDR3 nucleotides read TGTGCCAGCAGCGTATCTGTCGGGGGGACTGAAGCTTTCTTT. Together with reference TRBV9 and TRBJ1-1, the CDR3 gives the full variable domain: DSGVTQTPKHLITATGQRVTLRCSPRSGDLSVYWYQQSLDQGLQFLIQYYNGEERAKGNILERFSAQQFPDLHSELNLSSLELGDSALYFCASSVSVGGTEAFFGQGTRLTVV.

The chain carries TRBV6-5 and TRBJ1-1; 7 bases line up with TRBD1. CDR3 length: 14 residues. Looked up from germline, CDR1 is MNHEY and CDR2 is SVGAGI. V shed 1 base and J 5 bases; nucleotides not matched to a gene: 4. CDR3 protein: CASSYFRGATEAFF. The CDR3 DNA reads TGTGCCAGCAGTTACTTCAGGGGGGCTACTGAAGCTTTCTTT.

This chain links TRBV19 with TRBJ2-1, with 9 bases matching TRBD2. Germline V lookup: CDR1 LNHDA, CDR2 SQIVND (reference sequence). With V trimmed by 5 bases and J by 8 bases, 13 bases remained unmatched. The CDR3 is 16 residues long. The DNA for the CDR3 is TGTGCCAGTAGTGTAACACGCGGGGGGGCGGTCGATGAGCAGTTCTTC. This codes for CASSVTRGGAVDEQFF.

The V gene is TRBV7-2, the J gene TRBJ2-3; no reliable D call. The CDR3 sequence is 13 residues long. Germline CDR1 SGHTA, CDR2 FQGNSA. V lost 2 bases, J lost 6 bases, and 9 bases lay in between. CDR3 in DNA: TGTGCCAGCAGCTTACAGTCTCAGGATACGCAGTATTTT. It is translated as CASSLQSQDTQYF. Looking up the rest from reference TRBV7-2 and TRBJ2-3 gives the full variable domain: GAGVSQSPSNKVTEKGKDVELRCDPISGHTALYWYRQSLGQGLEFLIYFQGNSAPDKSGLPSDRFSAERTGGSVSTLTIQRTQQEDSAVYLCASSLQSQDTQYFGPGTRLTVL.

This clone was seen a single time. This chain connects TRBV4-1 to TRBJ2-1; 7 nucleotides line up with TRBD1. Germline loops: CDR1 MGHRA, CDR2 YSYEKL. V lost 1 base to trimming and J lost 4 bases; unmatched junction nucleotides: 7. This CDR3 contains 16 residues. The CDR3 here is CASSQVGDREYNEQFF. CDR3 nucleotides: TGCGCCAGCAGCCAAGTAGGGGACAGAGAGTACAATGAGCAGTTCTTC.

This sequence joins TRBV10-3 and TRBJ2-1, with 9 bases fitting TRBD1. The length of the CDR3 is 14 residues. Per germline, CDR1 ENHRY and CDR2 SYGVKD. J was trimmed by 6 bases and V by 4 bases; bases with no gene match: 4. CDR3 amino acids: CAISGGTGTNEQFF. In nucleotides, the CDR3 is TGTGCCATCAGTGGCGGGACAGGGACCAATGAGCAGTTCTTC.

The chain joins TRBV4-3 to TRBJ1-6; D not resolved. Trimming removed 4 bases at V and 6 bases at J, with 10 bases between. This CDR3 region has 14 residues. CDR1 LGHNA and CDR2 YSLEER come from the germline V gene. The CDR3 sequence is CASSPIAGNSPLHF. Written as DNA, the CDR3 is TGCGCCAGCAGCCCAATTGCGGGTAATTCACCCCTCCACTTT.

The rearrangement links TRBV6-5 to TRBJ1-5; 7 nucleotides match TRBD1. J lost 4 bases, V lost 6 bases, and 6 bases had no gene match. Germline assignment: CDR1 MNHEY and CDR2 SVGAGI. There are 14 residues in the CDR3. The CDR3 region is CASSLTGRNQPQHF. In DNA form, the CDR3 reads TGTGCCAGCAGCTTGACAGGGCGAAATCAGCCCCAGCATTTT.

CDR3 nucleotides: TGTGCCAGCAGCTTAGCGCTAGTTTTAGACGAGCAGTACTTC. Protein product: CASSLALVLDEQYF. The chain combines TRBV7-8 with TRBJ2-7; D unresolved. This CDR3 is built from 14 residues. Deletions cut 0 bases from V and 5 bases from J, with 11 bases between. The germline CDR1 and CDR2 sequences are SGHVS and FQNEAQ.

V usage is TRBV5-1 and J usage is TRBJ1-1, with a weak D call TRBD1 (5 bases). CDR1 is SGHRS, CDR2 YFSETQ, per germline. The CDR3 is 13 residues long. V lost 4 bases and J 2 bases, leaving 9 bases between the germline ends. DNA for the CDR3: TGCGCCAGCAGCGCCGACAGTAACACTGAAGCTTTCTTT. This encodes CASSADSNTEAFF. The variable domain in full, completed from reference TRBV5-1 and TRBJ1-1, reads KAGVTQTPRYLIKTRGQQVTLSCSPISGHRSVSWYQQTPGQGLQFLFEYFSETQRNKGNFPGRFSGRQFSNSRSEMNVSTLELGDSALYLCASSADSNTEAFFGQGTRLTVV.

V usage is TRBV3-1 (or the pseudogene TRBV3-2) and J usage is TRBJ1-4; tentative D call: TRBD1 (5 bases). Germline CDR1 is LGHDT and CDR2 is YNNKEL (reference sequence). The CDR3 covers 13 residues. Between the trimmed V and J ends, which lost 1 base and 13 bases, there was a span of 13 bases. This CDR3 is CASSQAPRTRLFF. The CDR3 coding sequence is TGTGCCAGCAGCCAAGCACCCAGGACAAGACTGTTTTTT.

The chain recombines TRBV28 with TRBJ1-6; 7 bases map to TRBD1. The CDR3 contains 15 residues. Germline V gives CDR1 MDHEN, CDR2 SYDVKM. V dropped 6 bases and J dropped 7; count of bases not matched to a gene: 9. The CDR3 nucleotides read TGTGCCAGCAGCTTCGCCGGGACAGCAAATTCACCCCTCCACTTT. As protein: CASSFAGTANSPLHF.

To note about this clone: The identical CDR3 is also encoded by other nucleotide sequences in the sample. The V call is TRBV27, the J call TRBJ2-6, with D uncertain. Germline lookup yields CDR1 MNHEY and CDR2 SMNVEV (reference sequence). This CDR3 contains 15 residues. The V end lost 2 bases, the J end lost 0 bases, and 5 bases lay between the germline ends. The CDR3 region is CASSLRSSGANVLTF. The CDR3 DNA is TGTGCCAGCAGTTTAAGGAGCTCTGGGGCCAACGTCCTGACTTTC. Filled out from reference TRBV27 and TRBJ2-6, the complete variable domain reads EAQVTQNPRYLITVTGKKLTVTCSQNMNHEYMSWYRQDPGLGLRQIYYSMNVEVTDKGDVPEGYKVSRKEKRNFPLILESPSPNQTSLYFCASSLRSSGANVLTFGAGSRLTVL.

The chain links TRBV4-2 to TRBJ2-5; weak D call: TRBD2 (5 bases). The CDR3 totals 15 residues. Trimming left V 2 bases short and J 1 base short, with 11 bases between. Germline V gene data show CDR1 as LGHNA and CDR2 as YNFKEQ. The chain's CDR3 is CASSQSLRGQETQYF. The CDR3 DNA reads as TGTGCCAGCAGCCAAAGTCTCCGGGGCCAAGAGACCCAGTACTTC.

The chain recombines TRBV10-1 with TRBJ2-2; a possible D gene is TRBD2 (6 bases). Trimming shortened V by 6 bases and J by 1 base, and 6 bases separated the two germline ends. The CDR3 is 13 residues long. Germline-derived CDR1 and CDR2 are WNHNN and SYGVQD (reference sequence). The CDR3 here is CASRGGNTGELFF. CDR3 sequence (DNA): TGCGCCAGCAGGGGGGGGAACACCGGGGAGCTGTTTTTT.

This clone was found once. The chain combines TRBV19 with TRBJ1-4, with TRBD1 as a possible D gene (5 bases). Germline V gene data show CDR1 as LNHDA and CDR2 as SQIVND (reference sequence). This CDR3 spans 17 amino acids. Trimming shortened V by 5 bases and J by 5 bases, and 21 bases separated the two germline ends. CDR3 protein: CASSGGRGKAVNEKLFF. Here the CDR3 DNA reads TGTGCCAGTAGTGGTGGACGGGGGAAGGCGGTGAATGAAAAACTGTTTTTT. The entire variable domain, with the rest obtained from reference TRBV19 and TRBJ1-4, is as follows: DGGITQSPKYLFRKEGQNVTLSCEQNLNHDAMYWYRQDPGQGLRLIYYSQIVNDFQKGDIAEGYSVSREKKESFPLTVTSAQKNPTAFYLCASSGGRGKAVNEKLFFGSGTQLSVL.

This chain links TRBV10-2 with TRBJ1-1; tentative D call: TRBD1 (6 bases). The CDR3 sequence is 13 residues long. Germline CDR1 WSHSY, CDR2 SAAADI. V shed 3 bases and J shed 4 bases, with 9 bases lying between them. The CDR3: CASSEQGVTEAFF. As DNA, the CDR3 is TGCGCCAGCAGTGAACAGGGAGTCACTGAAGCTTTCTTT.

This clone occurred a few times. V gene TRBV7-9 combines with J gene TRBJ1-3, with TRBD1 matching over 8 bases. The CDR3 is made up of 15 amino acids. CDR1 SEHNR and CDR2 FQNEAQ come from the germline V gene (reference sequence). The junction had 3 bases not matched to a gene; V was cut back by 1 base and J by 4 bases. The CDR3 DNA sequence: TGTGCCAGCAGCTTAGGAGGGACAGGCGGAAACACCATATATTTT. It codes for CASSLGGTGGNTIYF.

The V gene is TRBV5-8, the J gene TRBJ1-6; D is unclear. The CDR3 length is 14 residues. Per germline, CDR1 SGHTS and CDR2 YDEGEE. Trimming took 5 bases from V and 8 from J, leaving 14 bases between them. The CDR3 loop reads CASRMGGLDSPLHF. CDR3 coding DNA: TGTGCCAGCAGGATGGGAGGGCTGGATTCACCCCTCCACTTT. The variable domain in full, with the rest retrieved from reference TRBV5-8 and TRBJ1-6, is EAGVTQSPTHLIKTRGQQATLRCSPISGHTSVYWYQQALGLGLQFLLWYDEGEERNRGNFPPRFSGRQFPNYSSELNVNALELEDSALYLCASRMGGLDSPLHFGNGTRLTVT.

The J gene is TRBJ1-4, the V gene TRBV5-1, with D uncertain. Trimming shortened V by 4 bases and J by 0 bases, and 7 bases separated the two germline ends. Per the germline V gene, CDR1 is SGHRS and CDR2 is YFSETQ. The CDR3 spans 14 residues. In DNA, the CDR3 is TGCGCCAGCAGCGCCGGTGCAACTAATGAAAAACTGTTTTTT. Amino acid sequence: CASSAGATNEKLFF.

This sequence joins TRBV4-3 and TRBJ1-4, with D possibly TRBD1 on 6 matching bases. From germline, CDR1 is LGHNA and CDR2 YSLEER. The V gene lost 0 bases and the J gene lost 6 bases, with 17 bases spanning the gap. This CDR3 comprises 17 residues. CDR3 nucleotide sequence: TGCGCCAGCAGCCAAGATTGGCCCGGACAGCCATATGAAAAACTGTTTTTT. The encoded protein is CASSQDWPGQPYEKLFF.

This rearrangement joins TRBV6-5 to TRBJ1-1; D ambiguous. Germline CDR1 MNHEY, CDR2 SVGAGI. The CDR3 covers 13 residues. Trimming removed 2 bases from V and 10 bases from J, with 14 bases in between. Written as DNA, the CDR3 is TGTGCCAGCAGTTACAGGGCCCGGGAGGGAGCTTTCTTT. It translates to CASSYRAREGAFF.

The chain employs TRBV6-5 and TRBJ2-4; 10 bases map to TRBD2. The germline CDR1 and CDR2 sequences are MNHEY and SVGAGI. The CDR3 spans 15 residues. Trimming took 6 bases from V and 1 from J; bases not matched to a gene: 3. The CDR3 reads CASRILAGAKNIQYF. The CDR3 nucleotides are TGTGCCAGCAGGATACTAGCGGGGGCCAAAAACATTCAGTACTTC.

The rearrangement links TRBV3-1 (or the pseudogene TRBV3-2) to TRBJ2-2, with a possible D match to TRBD2 (6 bases). There are 18 residues in the CDR3. V lost 1 base, J lost 2 bases, and 17 bases lay in between. Germline V gene data show CDR1 as LGHDT and CDR2 as YNNKEL (reference sequence). The CDR3 sequence: CASSQGTSRRANTGELFF. The CDR3 DNA sequence: TGTGCCAGCAGCCAAGGAACTAGCCGAAGGGCAAACACCGGGGAGCTGTTTTTT.

The V gene is TRBV18, the J gene TRBJ2-7, with D perhaps TRBD1 (5 bases). Trimming removed 3 bases at V and 5 bases at J, with 11 bases between. The CDR3 contains 13 residues. Germline CDR1 reads KGHSH; CDR2 reads LQKENI. The CDR3 spells CASSPSGYDEQYF. The CDR3 DNA follows: TGTGCCAGCTCACCGTCAGGGTACGACGAGCAGTACTTC.

The V call is TRBV15, the J call TRBJ2-3, with no clear D. Per germline, CDR1 LNHNV and CDR2 YYDKDF (reference sequence). V was shortened by 0 bases and J by 2 bases, with 15 bases between the two germline ends. The CDR3 totals 17 residues. This CDR3 reads CATSRDSGGHLTDTQYF. In DNA form, the CDR3 reads TGTGCCACCAGCAGAGATTCTGGCGGCCACCTCACAGATACGCAGTATTTT. Supplemented by reference TRBV15 and TRBJ2-3, the full variable domain reads DAMVIQNPRYQVTQFGKPVTLSCSQTLNHNVMYWYQQKSSQAPKLLFHYYDKDFNNEADTPDNFQSRRPNTSFCFLDIRSPGLGDTAMYLCATSRDSGGHLTDTQYFGPGTRLTVL.

The rearrangement links TRBV3-1 (or the pseudogene TRBV3-2) to TRBJ2-7; 8 nucleotides align to TRBD2. Germline-derived CDR1 and CDR2 are LGHDT and YNNKEL (reference sequence). The length of the CDR3 is 15 residues. V lost 4 bases and J lost 3; bases outside the gene matches: 8. The CDR3 reads CASSRTPGGLYEQYF. CDR3 nucleotide sequence: TGTGCCAGCAGCCGGACTCCGGGGGGGCTCTACGAGCAGTACTTC.

CDR3 sequence (DNA): TGTGCCAGCACTAAGTTTACGTCAGGGGGAGTTGAAGCTTTCTTT. Encoded protein: CASTKFTSGGVEAFF. The chain recombines TRBV27 with TRBJ1-1, with TRBD1 identical over 7 bases. Germline V gene sequence: CDR1 MNHEY, CDR2 SMNVEV (reference sequence). The CDR3 sequence is 15 residues long. The junction had 15 bases not matched to a gene; V was cut back by 7 bases and J by 7 bases.

The chain links TRBV30 to TRBJ2-7, with 8 nucleotides matching TRBD2. CDR1 is GTSNPN, CDR2 SVGIG, per germline (reference sequence). The CDR3 is made up of 14 amino acids. The junction had 15 bases not matched to a gene; V was cut back by 7 bases and J by 7 bases. The CDR3 is CASGRGGLPREQYF. The CDR3 coding sequence is TGTGCCTCCGGACGGGGGGGCCTTCCGCGAGAGCAGTACTTC.

For this clone: Other DNA sequences in the sample encode the same CDR3. This chain connects TRBV7-9 to TRBJ1-5; no definite D call. Germline V gene lookup returns CDR1 SEHNR and CDR2 FQNEAQ (reference sequence). The CDR3 has 13 amino acids. The V end was cut by 2 bases, the J end by 7 bases, with 9 bases between. CDR3 sequence reads: CASSLSGNQPQHF. CDR3 DNA: TGTGCCAGCAGCTTATCGGGAAACCAGCCCCAGCATTTT. Complete variable domain (other parts from reference TRBV7-9 and TRBJ1-5): DTGVSQNPRHKITKRGQNVTFRCDPISEHNRLYWYRQTLGQGPEFLTYFQNEAQLEKSRLLSDRFSAERPKGSFSTLEIQRTEQGDSAMYLCASSLSGNQPQHFGDGTRLSIL.

The chain couples TRBV6-5 to TRBJ2-7, with D tentatively TRBD1 (5 bases). V was clipped by 2 bases and J by 2 bases, with 10 bases between them. Germline V gene data show CDR1 as MNHEY and CDR2 as SVGAGI. The CDR3 spans 14 residues. The CDR3 DNA sequence: TGTGCCAGCAGTTACAAGGGGCCTGCCTACGAGCAGTACTTC. Translated: CASSYKGPAYEQYF.

This chain links TRBV4-3 with TRBJ2-1, with D perhaps TRBD2 (5 bases). CDR3 length equals 15 residues. With 0 bases removed from V and 5 bases from J, the gap between germline ends came to 11 bases. Germline CDR1 is LGHNA and CDR2 is YSLEER. In nucleotides, the CDR3 is TGCGCCAGCAGCCAAGATGCTAGCCAGGACAATGAGCAGTTCTTC. Its protein product is CASSQDASQDNEQFF.